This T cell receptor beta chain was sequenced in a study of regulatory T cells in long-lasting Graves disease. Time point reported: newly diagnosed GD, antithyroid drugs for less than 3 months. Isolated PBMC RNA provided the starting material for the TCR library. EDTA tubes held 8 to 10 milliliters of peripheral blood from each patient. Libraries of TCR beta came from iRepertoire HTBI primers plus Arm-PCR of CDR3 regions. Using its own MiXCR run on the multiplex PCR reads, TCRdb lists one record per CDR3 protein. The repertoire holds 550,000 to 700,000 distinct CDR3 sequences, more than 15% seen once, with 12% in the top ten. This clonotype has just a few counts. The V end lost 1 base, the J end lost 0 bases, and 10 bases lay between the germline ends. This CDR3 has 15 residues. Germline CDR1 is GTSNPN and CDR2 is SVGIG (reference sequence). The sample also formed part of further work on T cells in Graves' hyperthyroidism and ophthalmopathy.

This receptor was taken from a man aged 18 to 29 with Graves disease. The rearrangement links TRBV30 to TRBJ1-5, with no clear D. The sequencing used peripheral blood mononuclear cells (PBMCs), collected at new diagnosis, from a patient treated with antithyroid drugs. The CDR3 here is CAWSEGAYSNQPQHF. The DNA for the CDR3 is TGTGCCTGGAGTGAGGGAGCCTATAGCAATCAGCCCCAGCATTTT.